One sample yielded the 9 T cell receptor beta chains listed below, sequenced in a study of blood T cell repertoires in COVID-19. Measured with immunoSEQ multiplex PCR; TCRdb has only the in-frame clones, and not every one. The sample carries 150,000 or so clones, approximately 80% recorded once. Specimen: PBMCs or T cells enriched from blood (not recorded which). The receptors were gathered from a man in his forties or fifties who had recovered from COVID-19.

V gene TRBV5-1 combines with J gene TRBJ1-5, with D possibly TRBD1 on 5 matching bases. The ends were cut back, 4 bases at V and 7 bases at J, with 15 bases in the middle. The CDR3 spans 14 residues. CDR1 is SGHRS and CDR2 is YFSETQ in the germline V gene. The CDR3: CASSPDTSGQPQHF. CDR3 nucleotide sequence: TGCGCCAGCAGCCCGGACACCTCCGGGCAGCCCCAGCATTTT. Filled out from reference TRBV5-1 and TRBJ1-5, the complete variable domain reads KAGVTQTPRYLIKTRGQQVTLSCSPISGHRSVSWYQQTPGQGLQFLFEYFSETQRNKGNFPGRFSGRQFSNSRSEMNVSTLELGDSALYLCASSPDTSGQPQHFGDGTRLSIL.

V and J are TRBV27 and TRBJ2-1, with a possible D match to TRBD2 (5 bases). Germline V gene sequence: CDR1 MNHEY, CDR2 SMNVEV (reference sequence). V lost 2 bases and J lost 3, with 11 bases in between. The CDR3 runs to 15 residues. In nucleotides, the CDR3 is TGTGCCAGCAGTTTAACCGGGGTCCTCTACAATGAGCAGTTCTTC. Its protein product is CASSLTGVLYNEQFF.

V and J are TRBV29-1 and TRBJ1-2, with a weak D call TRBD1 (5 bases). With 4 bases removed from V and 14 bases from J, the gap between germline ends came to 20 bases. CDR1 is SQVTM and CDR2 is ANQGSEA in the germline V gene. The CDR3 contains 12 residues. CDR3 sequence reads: CSVADRLDLLTF. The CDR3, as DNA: TGCAGCGTTGCCGACAGACTGGACCTTCTGACCTTC. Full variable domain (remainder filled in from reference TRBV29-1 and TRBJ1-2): SAVISQKPSRDICQRGTSLTIQCQVDSQVTMMFWYRQQPGQSLTLIATANQGSEATYESGFVIDKFPISRPNLTFSTLTVSNMSPEDSSIYLCSVADRLDLLTFGSGTRLTVV.

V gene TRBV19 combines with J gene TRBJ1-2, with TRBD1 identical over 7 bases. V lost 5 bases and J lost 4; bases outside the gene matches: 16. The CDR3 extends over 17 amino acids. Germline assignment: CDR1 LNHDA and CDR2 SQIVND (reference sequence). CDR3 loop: CASSSRQGGAFGYGYTF. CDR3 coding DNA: TGTGCCAGTAGTTCACGCCAAGGGGGCGCCTTTGGCTATGGCTACACCTTC. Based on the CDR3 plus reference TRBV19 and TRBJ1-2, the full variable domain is DGGITQSPKYLFRKEGQNVTLSCEQNLNHDAMYWYRQDPGQGLRLIYYSQIVNDFQKGDIAEGYSVSREKKESFPLTVTSAQKNPTAFYLCASSSRQGGAFGYGYTFGSGTRLTVV.

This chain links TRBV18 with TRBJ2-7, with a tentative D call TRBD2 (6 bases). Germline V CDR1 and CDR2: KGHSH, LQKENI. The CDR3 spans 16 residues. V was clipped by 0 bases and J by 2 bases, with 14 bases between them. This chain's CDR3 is CASSPPVRRGAYEQYF. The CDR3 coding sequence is TGTGCCAGCTCACCACCGGTCAGGCGGGGAGCCTACGAGCAGTACTTC.

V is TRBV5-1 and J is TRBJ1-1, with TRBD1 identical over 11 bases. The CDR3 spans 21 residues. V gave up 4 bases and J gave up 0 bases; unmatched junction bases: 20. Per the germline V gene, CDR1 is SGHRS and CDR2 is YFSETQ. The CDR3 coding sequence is TGCGCCAGCAGCCGGTTGGGAGGGACAGGGGGATTTTGGGGAGTGAACACTGAAGCTTTCTTT. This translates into CASSRLGGTGGFWGVNTEAFF. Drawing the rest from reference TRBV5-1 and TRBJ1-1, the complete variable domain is KAGVTQTPRYLIKTRGQQVTLSCSPISGHRSVSWYQQTPGQGLQFLFEYFSETQRNKGNFPGRFSGRQFSNSRSEMNVSTLELGDSALYLCASSRLGGTGGFWGVNTEAFFGQGTRLTVV.

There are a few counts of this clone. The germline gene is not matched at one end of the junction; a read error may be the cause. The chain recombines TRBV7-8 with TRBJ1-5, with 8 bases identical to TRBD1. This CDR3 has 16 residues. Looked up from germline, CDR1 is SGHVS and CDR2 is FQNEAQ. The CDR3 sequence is CASSLAAGTGLAIPYF. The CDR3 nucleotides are TGTGCCAGCAGCTTAGCAGCGGGGACAGGCTTAGCAATCCCCTATTTT. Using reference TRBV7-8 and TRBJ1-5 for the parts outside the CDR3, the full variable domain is GAGVSQSPRYKVAKRGQDVALRCDPISGHVSLFWYQQALGQGPEFLTYFQNEAQLDKSGLPSDRFFAERPEGSVSTLKIQRTQQEDSAVYLCASSLAAGTGLAIPYFGDGTRLSIL.

The CDR3 here is CASSTQLNTEAFF. CDR3 nucleotides: TGCGCCAGCAGCACCCAGTTGAACACTGAAGCTTTCTTT. The V call is TRBV5-1, the J call TRBJ1-1; D is undetermined. Germline V gene sequence: CDR1 SGHRS, CDR2 YFSETQ. V shed 4 bases and J shed 0 bases, with 7 bases lying between them. The CDR3 has 13 residues.

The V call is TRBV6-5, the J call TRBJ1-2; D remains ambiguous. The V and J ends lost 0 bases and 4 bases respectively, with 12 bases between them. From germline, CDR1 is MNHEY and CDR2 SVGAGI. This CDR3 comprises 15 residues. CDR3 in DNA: TGTGCCAGCAGTTACTCGAGCGTTCGACCCTATGGCTACACCTTC. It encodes CASSYSSVRPYGYTF.